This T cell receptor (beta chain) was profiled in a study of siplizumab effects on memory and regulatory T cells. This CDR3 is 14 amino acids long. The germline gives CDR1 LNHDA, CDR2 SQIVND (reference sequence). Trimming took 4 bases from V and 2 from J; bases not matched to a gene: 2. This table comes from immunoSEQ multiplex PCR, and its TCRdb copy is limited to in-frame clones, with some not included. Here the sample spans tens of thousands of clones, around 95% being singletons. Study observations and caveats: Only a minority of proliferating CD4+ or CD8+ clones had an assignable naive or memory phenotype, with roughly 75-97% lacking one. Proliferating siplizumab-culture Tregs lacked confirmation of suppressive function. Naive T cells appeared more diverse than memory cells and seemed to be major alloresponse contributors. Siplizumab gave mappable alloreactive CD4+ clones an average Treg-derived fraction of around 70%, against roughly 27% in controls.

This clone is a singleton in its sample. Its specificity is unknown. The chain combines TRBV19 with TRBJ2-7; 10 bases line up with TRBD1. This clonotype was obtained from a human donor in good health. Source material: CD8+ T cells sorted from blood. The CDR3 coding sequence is TGTGCCAGTAGTACCGGGACAGGGGCCTACGAGCAGTACTTC. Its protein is CASSTGTGAYEQYF. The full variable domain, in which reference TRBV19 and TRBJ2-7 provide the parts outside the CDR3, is DGGITQSPKYLFRKEGQNVTLSCEQNLNHDAMYWYRQDPGQGLRLIYYSQIVNDFQKGDIAEGYSVSREKKESFPLTVTSAQKNPTAFYLCASSTGTGAYEQYFGPGTRLTVT.